A selection of T cell receptor beta chains follows, all from one sample in a study of blood T cell repertoires in COVID-19. Clones were sequenced by immunoSEQ multiplex PCR, and TCRdb holds only the in-frame ones, with some missing. The sample holds 210,000 or so clones, roughly 86% seen once. The sequenced sample was peripheral blood. The receptors originated from a woman in her forties or fifties with active or convalescent COVID-19. The CDR3 runs from the conserved cysteine through the conserved F or W. D genes are given only for firm matches. Rows may omit the clone size; those that give it use once, few, many or a size class.

V	size	J	D	CDR3	DNA
TRBV6-6	.	TRBJ1-5	TRBD1	CASRGQANQPQHF	TGTGCCAGCAGGGGACAGGCTAATCAGCCCCAGCATTTT
TRBV20-1	.	TRBJ2-2	TRBD1	CSASRDRANTGELFF	TGCAGTGCTAGTAGGGACAGGGCTAACACCGGGGAGCTGTTTTTT
TRBV5-5	.	TRBJ2-2	TRBD1	CASRPGQGPGELFF	TGTGCCAGCAGGCCGGGACAGGGCCCCGGGGAGCTGTTTTTT
TRBV25-1	.	TRBJ2-3	TRBD2	CASSESASGFADTQYF	TGTGCCAGCAGTGAATCGGCTAGCGGATTCGCAGATACGCAGTATTTT
TRBV5-1	.	TRBJ2-2	TRBD2	CASSLRLAGGGTGELFF	TGCGCCAGCAGCTTGCGACTAGCGGGAGGAGGAACCGGGGAGCTGTTTTTT
TRBV7-9	.	TRBJ1-3	.	CASSSLLQGRNTIYF	TGTGCCAGCAGTTCCCTCCTTCAGGGGAGAAACACCATATATTTT
TRBV24-1	.	TRBJ2-7	TRBD1	CATSDMDRDEQYF	TGTGCCACCAGTGACATGGACAGGGACGAGCAGTACTTC
TRBV2	.	TRBJ1-3	.	CASSVSGNTIYF	TGTGCCAGCAGTGTTAGTGGAAACACCATATATTTT
TRBV2	.	TRBJ1-5	TRBD1	CASTGQDEGPQHF	TGTGCCAGCACCGGACAGGATGAAGGGCCCCAGCATTTT
TRBV5-6	.	TRBJ2-1	.	CASSLATGSFYNEQFF	TGTGCCAGCAGCTTGGCTACAGGGTCCTTCTACAATGAGCAGTTCTTC
TRBV19	.	TRBJ2-5	TRBD2	CASSIMSGGVRETQYF	TGTGCCAGTAGTATTATGTCGGGAGGGGTAAGAGAGACCCAGTACTTC
TRBV15	.	TRBJ2-2	.	CATSRDLGTPNTGELFF	TGTGCCACCAGCCGCGACCTCGGGACACCTAACACCGGGGAGCTGTTTTTT
TRBV28	.	TRBJ1-1	.	CASIRRIKNTEAFF	TGTGCCAGCATACGGAGGATAAAGAACACTGAAGCTTTCTTT
TRBV5-4	.	TRBJ2-3	TRBD2	CASSLGTAGGPRDTQYF	TGTGCCAGCAGCTTGGGAACAGCGGGGGGGCCGAGGGATACGCAGTATTTT
TRBV28	few	TRBJ2-1	.	CASSLSPLGRHEQFF	TGTGCCAGCAGTTTATCTCCCCTAGGCCGGCATGAGCAGTTCTTC
TRBV7-6	.	TRBJ1-6	TRBD1	CASSFGTVYNSPLHF	TGTGCCAGCAGCTTCGGGACAGTTTATAATTCACCCCTCCACTTT
TRBV6-1	.	TRBJ1-6	.	CASSEAGSSYNSPLHF	TGTGCCAGCAGTGAAGCAGGGAGCTCCTATAATTCACCCCTCCACTTT
TRBV2	.	TRBJ2-5	.	CASRPGLTGRGETQYF	TGTGCCAGCAGACCGGGGCTAACGGGCCGGGGGGAGACCCAGTACTTC
TRBV3-1/TRBV3-2	.	TRBJ2-5	.	CASSQGGGAGKTQYF	TGTGCCAGCAGCCAAGGGGGGGGCGCGGGGAAGACCCAGTACTTC
TRBV15	.	TRBJ1-1	.	CATSRDRGGAEAFF	TGTGCCACCAGCAGAGATAGAGGGGGTGCTGAAGCTTTCTTT
TRBV29-1	.	TRBJ1-2	.	CSVLFSDGYTF	TGCAGCGTTCTGTTCTCCGATGGCTACACCTTC
TRBV3-1/TRBV3-2	.	TRBJ2-1	TRBD2	CASSETSGTYNEQFF	TGTGCCAGCAGCGAAACTAGCGGCACCTACAATGAGCAGTTCTTC
TRBV2	.	TRBJ1-4	.	CASAGTIGEKLFF	TGTGCCAGTGCTGGGACAATAGGCGAAAAACTGTTTTTT
TRBV29-1	.	TRBJ1-1	.	CSVDLAFF	TGCAGCGTTGATCTGGCTTTCTTT
TRBV29-1	few	TRBJ1-2	TRBD1	CSADTGAPDGYTF	TGCAGCGCAGACACAGGGGCCCCCGATGGCTACACCTTC
TRBV11-3	.	TRBJ2-5	TRBD1	CASSPGQGLLFQETQYF	TGTGCCAGCAGCCCGGGACAGGGATTGTTATTCCAAGAGACCCAGTACTTC
TRBV18	.	TRBJ1-1	.	CASSPSRGHPNTEAFF	TGTGCCAGCTCACCCTCGCGTGGTCACCCGAACACTGAAGCTTTCTTT
TRBV6-6	.	TRBJ2-1	.	CASSGGSYNEQFF	TGTGCCAGCAGTGGAGGCTCCTACAATGAGCAGTTCTTC
TRBV19	.	TRBJ2-3	TRBD1	CASSQRDRGTDTQYF	TGTGCCAGTAGTCAACGGGACAGGGGCACAGATACGCAGTATTTT
TRBV21-1	.	TRBJ1-6	.	CASSAHRGRNSPLHF	TGTGCCAGCAGCGCGCACAGGGGACGAAATTCACCCCTCCACTTT
TRBV19	.	TRBJ1-1	TRBD1	CASSTVPGQRGKGTEAFF	TGTGCCAGTAGTACAGTCCCGGGACAGAGGGGAAAAGGCACTGAAGCTTTCTTT
TRBV5-6	.	TRBJ1-1	TRBD1	CASSLTGGNTEAFF	TGTGCCAGCAGCTTGACAGGGGGAAACACTGAAGCTTTCTTT
TRBV28	once	TRBJ2-7	TRBD2	CASRGSGRDYEQYF	TGTGCCAGTCGCGGTAGCGGGAGGGACTACGAGCAGTACTTC
TRBV5-4	.	TRBJ2-5	.	CASSSGWGETQYF	TGTGCCAGCAGCAGCGGTTGGGGAGAGACCCAGTACTTC
TRBV5-6	.	TRBJ1-2	.	CASKRTGIANYGYTF	TGTGCCAGCAAGCGAACCGGGATTGCTAACTATGGCTACACCTTC
TRBV3-1/TRBV3-2	.	TRBJ2-1	TRBD2	CASSQDLGRLAGGHNEQFF	TGTGCCAGCAGCCAAGATCTTGGGAGACTAGCGGGAGGCCACAATGAGCAGTTCTTC
TRBV5-1	.	TRBJ1-2	.	CASSRSSNYGYTF	TGCGCCAGCAGCCGGAGCTCTAACTATGGCTACACCTTC
TRBV7-6	.	TRBJ1-2	.	CASSPDSNGYTF	TGTGCCAGCAGCCCCGACAGTAATGGCTACACCTTC
TRBV19	.	TRBJ2-7	TRBD2	CASRTSGRASYEQYF	TGTGCCAGCCGGACTAGCGGGAGGGCCTCCTACGAGCAGTACTTC
TRBV28	.	TRBJ1-2	TRBD1	CASSLGDRVPSGTF	TGTGCCAGCAGTTTAGGGGACAGGGTACCGTCCGGCACCTTC
TRBV27	.	TRBJ1-4	.	CASSEGGTTNEKLFF	TGTGCCAGCAGCGAAGGAGGGACAACTAATGAAAAACTGTTTTTT